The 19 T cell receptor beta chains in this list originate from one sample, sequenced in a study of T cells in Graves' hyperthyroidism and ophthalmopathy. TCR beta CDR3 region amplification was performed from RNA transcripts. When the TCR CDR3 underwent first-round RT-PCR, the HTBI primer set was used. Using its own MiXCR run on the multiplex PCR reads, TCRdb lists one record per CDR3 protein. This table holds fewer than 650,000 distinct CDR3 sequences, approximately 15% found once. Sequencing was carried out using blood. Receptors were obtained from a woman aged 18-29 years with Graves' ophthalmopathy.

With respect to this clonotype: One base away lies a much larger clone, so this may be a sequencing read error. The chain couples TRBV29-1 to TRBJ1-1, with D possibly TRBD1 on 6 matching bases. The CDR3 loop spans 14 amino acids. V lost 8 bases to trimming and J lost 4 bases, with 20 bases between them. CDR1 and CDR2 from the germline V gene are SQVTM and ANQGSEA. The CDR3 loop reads CSQPGAELGTEAFF. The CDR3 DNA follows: TGCAGCCAGCCAGGGGCGGAATTGGGCACTGAAGCTTTCTTT.

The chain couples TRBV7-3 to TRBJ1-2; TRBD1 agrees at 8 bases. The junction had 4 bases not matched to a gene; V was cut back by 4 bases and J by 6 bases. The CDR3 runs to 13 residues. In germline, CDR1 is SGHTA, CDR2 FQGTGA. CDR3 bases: TGTGCCAGCAGCTCCGTCAGGGGGCATGGCTACACCTTC. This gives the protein CASSSVRGHGYTF.

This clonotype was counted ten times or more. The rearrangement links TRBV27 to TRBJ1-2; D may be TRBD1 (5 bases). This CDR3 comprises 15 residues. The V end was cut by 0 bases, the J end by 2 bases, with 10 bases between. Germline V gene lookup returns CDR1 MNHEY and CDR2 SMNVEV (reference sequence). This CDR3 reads CASSLSVGRNYGYTF. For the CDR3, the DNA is TGTGCCAGCAGTTTATCGGTGGGACGGAACTATGGCTACACCTTC.

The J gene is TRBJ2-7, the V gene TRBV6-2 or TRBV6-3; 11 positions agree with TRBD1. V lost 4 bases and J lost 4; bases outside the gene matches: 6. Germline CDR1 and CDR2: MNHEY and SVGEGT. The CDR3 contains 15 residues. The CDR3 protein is CASSSHGTGGYEQYF. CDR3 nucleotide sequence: TGTGCCAGCAGTTCCCACGGGACAGGGGGGTACGAGCAGTACTTC.

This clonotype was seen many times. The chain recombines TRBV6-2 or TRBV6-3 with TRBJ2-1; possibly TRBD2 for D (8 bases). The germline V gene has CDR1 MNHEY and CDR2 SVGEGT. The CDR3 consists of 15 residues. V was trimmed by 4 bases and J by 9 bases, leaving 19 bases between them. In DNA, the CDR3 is TGTGCCAGCAGTTCTCGGACTAGCAGGGGGGTTGAGCAGTTCTTC. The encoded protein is CASSSRTSRGVEQFF.

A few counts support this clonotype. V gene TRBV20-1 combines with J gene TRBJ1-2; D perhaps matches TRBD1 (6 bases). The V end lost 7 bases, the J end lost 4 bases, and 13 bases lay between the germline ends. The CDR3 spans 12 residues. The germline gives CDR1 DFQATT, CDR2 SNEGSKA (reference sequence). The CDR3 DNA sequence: TGCAGTGTGGGGGAAGGGGGCTATGGCTACACCTTC. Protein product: CSVGEGGYGYTF.

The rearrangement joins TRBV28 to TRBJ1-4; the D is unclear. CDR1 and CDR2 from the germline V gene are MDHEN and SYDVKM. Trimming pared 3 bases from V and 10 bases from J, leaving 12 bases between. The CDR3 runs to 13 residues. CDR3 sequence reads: CASSLGGSGKLFF. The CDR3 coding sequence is TGTGCCAGCAGTTTGGGTGGGAGTGGAAAACTGTTTTTT.

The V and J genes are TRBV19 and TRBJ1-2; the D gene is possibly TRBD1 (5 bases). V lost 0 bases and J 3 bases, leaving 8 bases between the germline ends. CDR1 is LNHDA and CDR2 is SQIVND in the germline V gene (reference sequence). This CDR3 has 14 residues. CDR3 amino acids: CASSIDLTDYGYTF. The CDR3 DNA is TGTGCCAGTAGTATAGATCTGACAGACTATGGCTACACCTTC.

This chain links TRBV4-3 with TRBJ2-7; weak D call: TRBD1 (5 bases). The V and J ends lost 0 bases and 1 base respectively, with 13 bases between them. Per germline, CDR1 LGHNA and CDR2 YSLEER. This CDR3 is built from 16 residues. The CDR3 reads CASSQEWTQLSYEQYF. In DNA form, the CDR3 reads TGCGCCAGCAGCCAAGAGTGGACACAACTATCCTACGAGCAGTACTTC.

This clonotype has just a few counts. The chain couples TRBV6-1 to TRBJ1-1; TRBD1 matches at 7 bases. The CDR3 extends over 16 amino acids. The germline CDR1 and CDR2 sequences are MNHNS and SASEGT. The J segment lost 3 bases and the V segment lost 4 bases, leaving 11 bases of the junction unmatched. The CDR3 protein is CASSGKTGRGDTEAFF. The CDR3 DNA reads TGTGCCAGCAGTGGAAAGACAGGGAGAGGGGACACTGAAGCTTTCTTT.

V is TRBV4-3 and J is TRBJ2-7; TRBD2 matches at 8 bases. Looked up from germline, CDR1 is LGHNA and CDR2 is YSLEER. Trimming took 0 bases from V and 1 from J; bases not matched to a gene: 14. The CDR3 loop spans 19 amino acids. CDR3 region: CASSQDPTLLADDSYEQYF. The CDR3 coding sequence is TGCGCCAGCAGCCAAGACCCAACCTTACTAGCGGACGATTCCTACGAGCAGTACTTC.

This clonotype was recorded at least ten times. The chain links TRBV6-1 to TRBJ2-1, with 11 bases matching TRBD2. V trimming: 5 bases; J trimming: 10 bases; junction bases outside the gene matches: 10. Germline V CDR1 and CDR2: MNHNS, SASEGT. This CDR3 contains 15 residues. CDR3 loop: CASSPGLADSLEQFF. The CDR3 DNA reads TGTGCCAGCAGTCCGGGACTAGCGGACAGTTTAGAGCAGTTCTTC.

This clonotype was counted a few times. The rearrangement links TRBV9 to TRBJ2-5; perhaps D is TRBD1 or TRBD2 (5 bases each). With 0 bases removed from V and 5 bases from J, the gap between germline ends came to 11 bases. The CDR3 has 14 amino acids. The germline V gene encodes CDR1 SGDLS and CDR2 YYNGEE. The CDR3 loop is CASSVDAGTETQYF. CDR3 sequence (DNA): TGTGCCAGCAGCGTAGATGCAGGGACCGAGACCCAGTACTTC.

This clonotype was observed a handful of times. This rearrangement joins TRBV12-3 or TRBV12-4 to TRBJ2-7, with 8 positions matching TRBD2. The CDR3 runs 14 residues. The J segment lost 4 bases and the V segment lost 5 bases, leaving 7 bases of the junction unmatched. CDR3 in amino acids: CASSHLAGRYEQYF. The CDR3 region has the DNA TGTGCCAGCAGTCACCTAGCGGGCCGGTACGAGCAGTACTTC.

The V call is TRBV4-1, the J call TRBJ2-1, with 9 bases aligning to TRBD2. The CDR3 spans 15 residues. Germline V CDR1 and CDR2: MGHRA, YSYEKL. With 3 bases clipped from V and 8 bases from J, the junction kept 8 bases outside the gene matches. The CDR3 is CASSQLYSGSDEQFF. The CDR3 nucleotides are TGCGCCAGCAGCCAGCTCTATAGCGGGAGTGATGAGCAGTTCTTC.

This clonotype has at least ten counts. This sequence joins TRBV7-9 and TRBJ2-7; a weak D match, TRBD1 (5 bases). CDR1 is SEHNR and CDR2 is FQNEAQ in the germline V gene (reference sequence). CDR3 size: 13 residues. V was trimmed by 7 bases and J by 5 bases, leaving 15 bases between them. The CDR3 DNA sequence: TGTGCCAGCACCCCTAGTGACAGCGACGAGCAGTACTTC. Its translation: CASTPSDSDEQYF.

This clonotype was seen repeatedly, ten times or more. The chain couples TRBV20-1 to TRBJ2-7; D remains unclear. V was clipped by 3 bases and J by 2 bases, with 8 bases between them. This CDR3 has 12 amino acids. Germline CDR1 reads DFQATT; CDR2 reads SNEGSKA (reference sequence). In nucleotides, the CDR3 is TGCAGTGCTAGTATGGGTCCCTACGAGCAGTACTTC. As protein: CSASMGPYEQYF.

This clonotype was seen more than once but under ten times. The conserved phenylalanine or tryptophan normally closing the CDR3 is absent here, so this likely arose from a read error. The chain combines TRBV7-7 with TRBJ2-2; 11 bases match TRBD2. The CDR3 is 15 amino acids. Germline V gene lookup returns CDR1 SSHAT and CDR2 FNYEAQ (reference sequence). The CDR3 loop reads CASSPTSGSGGELFS. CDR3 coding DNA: TGTGCTAGCAGCCCAACTAGCGGGAGTGGCGGGGAGCTGTTTTCT.

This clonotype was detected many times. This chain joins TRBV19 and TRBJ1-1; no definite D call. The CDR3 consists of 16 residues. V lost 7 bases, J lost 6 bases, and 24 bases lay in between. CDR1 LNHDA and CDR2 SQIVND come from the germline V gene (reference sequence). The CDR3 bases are TGTGCCAGTATTCTTCGAATAGGGAAGGCCCTACCTGAAGCTTTCTTT. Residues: CASILRIGKALPEAFF. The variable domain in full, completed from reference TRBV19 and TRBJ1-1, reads DGGITQSPKYLFRKEGQNVTLSCEQNLNHDAMYWYRQDPGQGLRLIYYSQIVNDFQKGDIAEGYSVSREKKESFPLTVTSAQKNPTAFYLCASILRIGKALPEAFFGQGTRLTVV.